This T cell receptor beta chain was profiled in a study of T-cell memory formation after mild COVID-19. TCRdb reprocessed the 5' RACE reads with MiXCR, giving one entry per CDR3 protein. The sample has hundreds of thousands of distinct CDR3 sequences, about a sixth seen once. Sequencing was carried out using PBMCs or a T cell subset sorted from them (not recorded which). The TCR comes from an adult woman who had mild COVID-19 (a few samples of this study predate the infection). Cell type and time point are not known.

CDR3 DNA: TGTGCCAGCAGCTTCCTATCTTCGGGCTACACCTTC. Its translation is CASSFLSSGYTF. This chain connects TRBV5-6 to TRBJ1-2; D gene uncertain. CDR3 length: 12 residues. The V end was cut by 2 bases, the J end by 8 bases, with 10 bases between. Germline CDR1 reads SGHDT; CDR2 reads YYEEEE. Using reference TRBV5-6 and TRBJ1-2 for the parts outside the CDR3, the full variable domain is DAGVTQSPTHLIKTRGQQVTLRCSPKSGHDTVSWYQQALGQGPQFIFQYYEEEERQRGNFPDRFSGHQFPNYSSELNVNALLLGDSALYLCASSFLSSGYTFGSGTRLTVV.